These 27 T cell receptor beta chains share one sample of origin, sequenced in a study of response to subunit inactivated influenza vaccine. TCRdb called the RT-PCR reads again in MiXCR, with one record for every CDR3 protein. The sample contains more than 150,000 distinct CDR3 sequences, about 11% of which appear only once. The input for sequencing was CD8+ T cells sorted from PBMCs, taken roughly 24 months after vaccination. These receptor sequences come from a man between 45 and 75 years old who received an inactivated influenza vaccine.

This clonotype occurred many times. The chain couples TRBV10-3 to TRBJ2-1; no firm D call. Trimming took 2 bases from V and 0 from J, leaving 8 bases between them. CDR3 size: 15 residues. The V gene's germline CDR1 is ENHRY and CDR2 SYGVKD. CDR3 coding DNA: TGTGCCATCAGTGAGAGAAGCATCTCCTACAATGAGCAGTTCTTC. Translated, it gives CAISERSISYNEQFF.

This clonotype was recorded a few times. The rearrangement joins TRBV6-1 to TRBJ1-3; the D is unclear. Per the germline V gene, CDR1 is MNHNS and CDR2 is SASEGT. The ends were cut back, 10 bases at V and 4 bases at J, with 5 bases in the middle. This CDR3 region has 10 residues. CDR3: CATGGNTIYF. CDR3 in DNA: TGTGCCACCGGCGGAAACACCATATATTTT.

This clonotype was found a few times. The chain couples TRBV5-6 to TRBJ1-1, with D uncertain. The germline V and J ends were trimmed by 5 bases and 4 bases, with 12 bases remaining between them. This CDR3 contains 13 residues. Germline-derived CDR1 and CDR2 are SGHDT and YYEEEE. CDR3 sequence reads: CASRPVEGTEAFF. The CDR3 region has the DNA TGTGCCAGCAGGCCGGTGGAGGGCACTGAAGCTTTCTTT.

The chain is built from TRBV18 and TRBJ2-7, with D perhaps given as TRBD1 or TRBD2 (5 bases each). V lost 2 bases, J lost 0 bases, and 11 bases lay in between. This CDR3 has 15 residues. CDR1 and CDR2 from the germline V gene are KGHSH and LQKENI. CDR3 DNA: TGTGCCAGCTCACCAAGTCGGGACGCCTCCTACGAGCAGTACTTC. This translates into CASSPSRDASYEQYF.

The V gene is TRBV21-1, the J gene TRBJ1-5; the table's D call, TRBD1, has no DNA check behind it. TRBV21-1 is a pseudogene. This CDR3 contains 20 residues. The CDR3 spells CASNPTTGPDRGDSNQPQHF. CDR3 nucleotide sequence: TGTGCCAGCAACCCGACAACTGGTCCGGACAGGGGAGATAGCAATCAGCCCCAGCATTTT.

Regarding this clonotype: One base away lies a much larger clone, so this may be a sequencing read error. This rearrangement joins TRBV3-1 to TRBJ2-3, with D maybe TRBD2 (7 bases). Trimming stripped 0 bases from V and 10 bases from J, with 17 bases between. CDR1 and CDR2 from the germline V gene are LGHDT and YNNKEL (reference sequence). CDR3 length: 15 residues. For the CDR3, the DNA is TGTGCCAGCAGCCAAGATCTAGGGGGGGCTTGTCCGCAGTATTTT. Amino acids: CASSQDLGGACPQYF.

This clonotype has just a few counts. The chain combines TRBV6-2 or TRBV6-3 with TRBJ2-7; 9 bases fit TRBD2. The junction had 3 bases not matched to a gene; V was cut back by 2 bases and J by 4 bases. CDR1 is MNHEY and CDR2 is SVGEGT in the germline V gene. This CDR3 is built from 14 residues. As DNA, the CDR3 is TGTGCCAGCAGTTACCTAGCGGGGATGTACGAGCAGTACTTC. Its translation is CASSYLAGMYEQYF.

This clonotype was detected only a few times. The CDR3 spells CASSIVYLARFNTEAFF. The CDR3 nucleotides read TGTGCCAGTAGTATCGTTTACCTGGCAAGATTCAACACTGAAGCTTTCTTT. The V gene is TRBV19, the J gene TRBJ1-1; D is ambiguous. Trimming took 3 bases from V and 2 from J, leaving 19 bases between them. The CDR3 loop spans 17 amino acids. Germline lookup yields CDR1 LNHDA and CDR2 SQIVND (reference sequence).

The chain uses TRBV4-3 and TRBJ2-7; D not resolved. The germline gives CDR1 LGHNA, CDR2 YSLEER. V dropped 1 base and J dropped 0 bases, with 13 bases sitting between them. The CDR3 length is 16 residues. The CDR3 DNA follows: TGCGCCAGCAGCCAAGGTTCAGCGCCGAGCTCCTACGAGCAGTACTTC. Translation: CASSQGSAPSSYEQYF.

This clonotype was observed a handful of times. The V gene is TRBV7-8, the J gene TRBJ2-1; D unresolved. Trimming left V 3 bases short and J 0 bases short, with 6 bases between. The CDR3 runs 14 residues. CDR1 is SGHVS, CDR2 FQNEAQ, per germline. Here the CDR3 reads CASSLIDSYNEQFF. In DNA form, the CDR3 reads TGTGCCAGCAGCTTGATCGACTCCTACAATGAGCAGTTCTTC.

This clonotype turned up a few times. The chain employs TRBV29-1 and TRBJ2-7; 11 nucleotides agree with TRBD2. Germline lookup yields CDR1 SQVTM and CDR2 ANQGSEA. With V trimmed by 6 bases and J by 0 bases, 10 bases remained unmatched. This CDR3 has 16 amino acids. The CDR3 here is CSVSGTSGRSSYEQYF. DNA for the CDR3: TGCAGCGTCTCCGGGACTAGCGGCAGGAGCTCCTACGAGCAGTACTTC.

This clonotype was counted at least ten times. This CDR3 is CSARDWMGYEQYF. CDR3 nucleotide sequence: TGCAGTGCTAGAGATTGGATGGGGTACGAGCAGTACTTC. The chain uses TRBV20-1 and TRBJ2-7; D unresolved. This CDR3 spans 13 amino acids. Deletions cut 0 bases from V and 4 bases from J, with 10 bases between. CDR1 and CDR2 from the germline V gene are DFQATT and SNEGSKA (reference sequence).

This clonotype has only a few counts. This rearrangement joins TRBV14 to TRBJ1-1; D may be TRBD1 (5 bases). With 0 bases removed from V and 0 bases from J, the gap between germline ends came to 11 bases. This CDR3 is built from 16 residues. CDR1 is SGHDN and CDR2 is FVKESK in the germline V gene. CDR3 loop: CASSQEGRTLNTEAFF. The DNA of the CDR3 is TGTGCCAGCAGCCAAGAGGGACGGACACTGAACACTGAAGCTTTCTTT.

V and J are TRBV12-3 or TRBV12-4 and TRBJ2-1, with 10 bases lining up with TRBD2. The ends lost 0 bases at V and 8 bases at J; junction bases unmatched: 4. The CDR3 covers 15 residues. CDR3 coding DNA: TGTGCCAGCAGTTTAGCGCTAGCGGGGGTTTATGAGCAGTTCTTC. This translates into CASSLALAGVYEQFF.

This clonotype was recorded a few times. The J gene is TRBJ2-7, the V gene TRBV3-1, with 9 nucleotides matching TRBD1. This CDR3 contains 15 residues. V lost 2 bases and J lost 3; bases outside the gene matches: 5. Looked up from germline, CDR1 is LGHDT and CDR2 is YNNKEL (reference sequence). In DNA, the CDR3 is TGTGCCAGCAGCCAAAGGACAGGGGACAACTACGAGCAGTACTTC. Translating it yields CASSQRTGDNYEQYF.

The rearrangement joins TRBV12-3 or TRBV12-4 to TRBJ2-2, with no clear D. Trimming took 0 bases from V and 1 from J, leaving 12 bases between them. The CDR3 loop spans 17 amino acids. The CDR3 sequence: CASSLAVAVGNTGELFF. The CDR3 nucleotides are TGTGCCAGCAGTTTAGCGGTGGCCGTGGGGAACACCGGGGAGCTGTTTTTT.

The V gene is TRBV20-1, the J gene TRBJ2-2, with D possibly being TRBD1 (6 bases). Trimming removed 0 bases from V and 5 bases from J, with 10 bases in between. Germline CDR1 DFQATT, CDR2 SNEGSKA (reference sequence). This CDR3 has 14 residues. Here the CDR3 DNA reads TGCAGTGCTAGAGATTACAGGGAAACCGGGGAGCTGTTTTTT. Its translation is CSARDYRETGELFF.

This chain connects TRBV25-1 to TRBJ2-7; 7 nucleotides match TRBD1. The junction had 9 bases not matched to a gene; V was cut back by 7 bases and J by 3 bases. This CDR3 spans 14 amino acids. The V gene's germline CDR1 is MGHDK and CDR2 SYGVNS. CDR3 DNA: TGTGCCAGCATCGCCGGGACAGAAAACTACGAGCAGTACTTC. The encoded protein is CASIAGTENYEQYF.

The chain is built from TRBV6-4 and TRBJ1-5; possible D gene TRBD1, 6 bases. This CDR3 spans 16 amino acids. V dropped 8 bases and J dropped 2 bases, with 19 bases sitting between them. CDR1 is MRHNA and CDR2 is SNTAGT in the germline V gene. CDR3 DNA: TGTGCCAGCGGGGGGCCTAAGACCGATGGCAATCAGCCCCAGCATTTT. Amino acids: CASGGPKTDGNQPQHF.

The table lists this clonotype with many counts. This chain links TRBV27 with TRBJ2-1; the D gene is possibly TRBD2 (7 bases). V was trimmed by 6 bases and J by 7 bases, leaving 19 bases between them. The CDR3 sequence is 15 residues long. Looked up from germline, CDR1 is MNHEY and CDR2 is SMNVEV (reference sequence). CDR3 sequence reads: CASRLRGGPDNEQFF. CDR3 DNA sequence: TGTGCCAGCAGACTTAGGGGGGGGCCTGATAATGAGCAGTTCTTC.

V and J are TRBV4-2 and TRBJ2-1; 8 bases align to TRBD2. Germline V lookup: CDR1 LGHNA, CDR2 YNFKEQ. The CDR3 length is 15 residues. V trimming: 4 bases; J trimming: 2 bases; junction bases outside the gene matches: 4. DNA for the CDR3: TGTGCCAGCAGCCGTAGCGGGACTCCCTACAATGAGCAGTTCTTC. This codes for CASSRSGTPYNEQFF.

The V gene is TRBV7-9, the J gene TRBJ2-3; the D gene is possibly TRBD2 (6 bases). Germline assignment: CDR1 SEHNR and CDR2 FQNEAQ (reference sequence). Trimming pared 0 bases from V and 5 bases from J, leaving 18 bases between. The CDR3 loop spans 17 amino acids. The CDR3 reads CASSLARGITSVDTQYF. Here the CDR3 DNA reads TGTGCCAGCAGCTTAGCCCGGGGGATAACCTCTGTAGATACGCAGTATTTT.

This chain connects TRBV28 to TRBJ2-7; D is possibly TRBD1 (5 bases). With 3 bases removed from V and 3 bases from J, the gap between germline ends came to 12 bases. CDR1 and CDR2 from the germline V gene are MDHEN and SYDVKM. CDR3 length: 14 amino acids. Here the CDR3 DNA reads TGTGCCAGCAGTTTTTCCCAGGGAAGCTACGAGCAGTACTTC. As protein: CASSFSQGSYEQYF.

This clonotype was seen at least ten times. The chain is built from TRBV20-1 and TRBJ2-1; TRBD1 agrees at 8 bases. V shed 3 bases, J shed 8 bases, and the junction held 12 bases outside the gene matches. The germline gives CDR1 DFQATT, CDR2 SNEGSKA (reference sequence). CDR3 size: 15 residues. The CDR3: CSARGIDRGIDEQFF. The CDR3 bases are TGCAGTGCTAGGGGAATCGACAGGGGAATCGATGAGCAGTTCTTC.

CDR3 sequence: CASSLNPLGGRVTGELFF. In DNA, the CDR3 is TGTGCCAGCAGCTTAAACCCCCTAGGAGGCCGAGTCACCGGGGAGCTGTTTTTT. The rearrangement uses TRBV7-8 and TRBJ2-2; D is perhaps TRBD2 (5 bases). The germline V gene has CDR1 SGHVS and CDR2 FQNEAQ. The CDR3 covers 18 residues. Trimming removed 2 bases from V and 4 bases from J, with 20 bases in between.

This clonotype was observed many times. The gene calls are TRBV6-6 and TRBJ2-7; 9 bases agree with TRBD1. J gave up 5 bases and V 6 bases, and 2 bases lay outside the gene matches. Germline V gene data show CDR1 as MNHNY and CDR2 as SVGAGI (reference sequence). The CDR3 spans 12 residues. CDR3 sequence (DNA): TGTGCCAGCAGGACAGGGGGGAACGAGCAGTACTTC. This encodes CASRTGGNEQYF.

In this sample, this clonotype turned up a few times. The gene calls are TRBV15 and TRBJ2-1; TRBD2 matches at 12 bases. This CDR3 has 15 residues. Germline V gene sequence: CDR1 LNHNV, CDR2 YYDKDF (reference sequence). V lost 7 bases and J lost 0; bases outside the gene matches: 1. CDR3 region: CATTTSGSSYNEQFF. CDR3 sequence (DNA): TGTGCCACCACGACTAGCGGGAGCTCCTACAATGAGCAGTTCTTC.